This TCR beta chain was sequenced during a study of OX40 agonist ivuxolimab in advanced cancers. For the study at large: Participants averaged roughly 60 years of age (range roughly 23 to 85) and were around 85% male. Prior checkpoint blockade (anti-PD-1, anti-PD-L1 or anti-CTLA-4) was permitted; under 50% had it.

Generated by immunoSEQ multiplex PCR, the TCRdb table keeps only in-frame clones and is missing some. Of fewer than 85,000 clones listed, around 90% are singletons. With regard to this clone: Its antigen is unidentified.

CDR1 is SNHLY, CDR2 FYNNEI, per germline. The CDR3 has 15 residues. Trimming took 0 bases from V and 3 from J; bases not matched to a gene: 3. General observations from the study: Among the lowest peripheral clonal expansion occurred in 0.1-3.0 mg/kg partial responders. The work left the antigen specificity of expanded peripheral T cells undetermined.

The source of this sequence is an adult with an advanced solid tumor such as melanoma, head and neck, liver or kidney cancer. Sequences were derived from CD4+ or CD8+ T cells sorted from blood, sampled in a trial of the OX40 agonist ivuxolimab. This rearrangement joins TRBV2 to TRBJ2-7, with TRBD1 matching 9 bases. This chain's CDR3 is CASSEARDRVYEQYF. The CDR3 nucleotides read TGTGCCAGCAGTGAAGCTCGGGACAGGGTCTACGAGCAGTACTTC.